Below are 25 T cell receptor beta chains sequenced from a single sample in a study of cytotoxic CD8 clonotypes in ibrutinib-treated CLL. Assay used: immunoSEQ multiplex PCR; TCRdb lists only in-frame clones, some missing. The sample has about 300,000 clones; around 69% are singletons. Sequences were derived from PBMCs, sampled at disease progression, from a patient treated with ibrutinib. The receptors were gathered from a human donor with chronic lymphocytic leukemia.

The chain has TRBV18 and TRBJ2-5, with D possibly TRBD1 on 6 matching bases. Per germline, CDR1 KGHSH and CDR2 LQKENI. The CDR3 loop spans 16 amino acids. V was clipped by 3 bases and J by 0 bases, with 14 bases between them. CDR3 protein: CASSPMQGRYQETQYF. In DNA, the CDR3 is TGTGCCAGCTCACCTATGCAGGGGCGATACCAAGAGACCCAGTACTTC.

In its sample, this clone was seen a few times. This chain uses TRBV2 with TRBJ2-1, with 8 bases identical to TRBD1. There are 15 residues in the CDR3. V dropped 3 bases and J dropped 2; count of bases not matched to a gene: 3. CDR1 is SNHLY and CDR2 is FYNNEI in the germline V gene. CDR3 in amino acids: CASSDDRGPYNEQFF. DNA of the CDR3: TGTGCCAGCAGTGACGACAGGGGCCCCTACAATGAGCAGTTCTTC.

The chain is built from TRBV4-1 and TRBJ2-1; no clear D. CDR1 MGHRA and CDR2 YSYEKL come from the germline V gene. V lost 4 bases to trimming and J lost 4 bases, with 14 bases between them. CDR3 size: 15 residues. In DNA, the CDR3 is TGCGCCAGCAGCCCAGAAGCCCAGTCTTACAATGAGCAGTTCTTC. It translates to CASSPEAQSYNEQFF.

The rearrangement links TRBV2 to TRBJ2-7, with a weak D call TRBD1 (5 bases). CDR3 length: 15 amino acids. Germline V gives CDR1 SNHLY, CDR2 FYNNEI. With 5 bases removed from V and 2 bases from J, the gap between germline ends came to 16 bases. The CDR3 nucleotides are TGTGCCAGCAGTCGTCGAAGGGGCTCAACCTACGAGCAGTACTTC. Its protein is CASSRRRGSTYEQYF. The complete variable domain, with remaining parts taken from reference TRBV2 and TRBJ2-7, reads EPEVTQTPSHQVTQMGQEVILRCVPISNHLYFYWYRQILGQKVEFLVSFYNNEISEKSEIFDDQFSVERPDGSNFTLKIRSTKLEDSAMYFCASSRRRGSTYEQYFGPGTRLTVT.

This chain uses TRBV9 with TRBJ2-6; D gene uncertain. CDR1 is SGDLS and CDR2 is YYNGEE in the germline V gene. The CDR3 consists of 16 residues. Trimming stripped 0 bases from V and 0 bases from J, with 7 bases between. Here the CDR3 DNA reads TGTGCCAGCAGCGTAGCCCTGAACTCTGGGGCCAACGTCCTGACTTTC. Protein sequence: CASSVALNSGANVLTF.

The rearrangement uses TRBV11-2 and TRBJ2-7, with TRBD2 matching over 11 bases. The CDR3 loop spans 16 amino acids. V lost 4 bases and J lost 3; bases outside the gene matches: 8. Germline V gene sequence: CDR1 SGHAT, CDR2 FQNNGV. CDR3 sequence reads: CASSSSRTSGYYEQYF. For the CDR3, the DNA is TGTGCCAGCAGCTCCAGTAGGACTAGCGGGTACTACGAGCAGTACTTC. Variable domain in full (rest from reference TRBV11-2 and TRBJ2-7): EAGVAQSPRYKIIEKRQSVAFWCNPISGHATLYWYQQILGQGPKLLIQFQNNGVVDDSQLPKDRFSAERLKGVDSTLKIQPAKLEDSAVYLCASSSSRTSGYYEQYFGPGTRLTVT.

The V gene is TRBV10-1, the J gene TRBJ2-3, with D hard to call. The CDR3 totals 14 residues. The V and J ends lost 6 bases and 2 bases respectively, with 12 bases between them. Germline loops: CDR1 WNHNN, CDR2 SYGVQD (reference sequence). The CDR3 coding sequence is TGCGCCAGCAGGAACTCGGACCACACAGATACGCAGTATTTT. It translates to CASRNSDHTDTQYF.

The chain is built from TRBV4-1 and TRBJ1-4, with D perhaps TRBD1 (5 bases). The germline CDR1 and CDR2 sequences are MGHRA and YSYEKL. V lost 1 base and J 1 base, leaving 7 bases between the germline ends. This CDR3 region has 15 residues. The chain's CDR3 is CASSQGGVTNEKLFF. DNA for the CDR3: TGCGCCAGCAGCCAAGGGGGGGTAACTAATGAAAAACTGTTTTTT.

V usage is TRBV19 and J usage is TRBJ1-3, with unresolved D. V was cut by 6 bases and J by 2 bases, with 8 bases left in between. Per the germline V gene, CDR1 is LNHDA and CDR2 is SQIVND (reference sequence). This CDR3 has 13 residues. DNA of the CDR3: TGTGCCAGTAGGTCAGAGGCTGGAAACACCATATATTTT. It translates to CASRSEAGNTIYF.

The sample holds a few counts of this clone. The rearrangement links TRBV7-3 to TRBJ1-1; 7 bases are shared with TRBD1. V dropped 5 bases and J dropped 7; count of bases not matched to a gene: 4. Germline CDR1 SGHTA, CDR2 FQGTGA. This CDR3 contains 12 residues. The CDR3 DNA follows: TGTGCCAGCAGCCCCCGACAGGGTGAAGCTTTCTTT. It codes for CASSPRQGEAFF.

The chain carries TRBV28 and TRBJ2-2; 12 bases match TRBD2. The germline V gene has CDR1 MDHEN and CDR2 SYDVKM. V lost 8 bases to trimming and J lost 1 base; unmatched junction nucleotides: 11. CDR3 length: 18 amino acids. CDR3 region: CASLGGLLAGGNTGELFF. For the CDR3, the DNA is TGTGCCAGCCTAGGAGGGCTACTAGCGGGAGGGAACACCGGGGAGCTGTTTTTT. The variable domain in full, completed from reference TRBV28 and TRBJ2-2, reads DVKVTQSSRYLVKRTGEKVFLECVQDMDHENMFWYRQDPGLGLRLIYFSYDVKMKEKGDIPEGYSVSREKKERFSLILESASTNQTSMYLCASLGGLLAGGNTGELFFGEGSRLTVL.

This clone was seen a handful of times. The V gene is TRBV7-9, the J gene TRBJ1-2; the D is unclear. Germline V gene lookup returns CDR1 SEHNR and CDR2 FQNEAQ (reference sequence). V was clipped by 7 bases and J by 4 bases, with 13 bases between them. This CDR3 is 13 amino acids long. The CDR3 sequence: CASTQIQVYGYTF. The CDR3 DNA is TGTGCCAGCACCCAAATCCAGGTCTATGGCTACACCTTC.

The chain links TRBV5-4 to TRBJ2-1; TRBD2 aligns across 8 bases. The V gene end was trimmed by 1 base and the J gene end by 4 bases; junction bases not matched to a gene: 16. CDR3 length: 19 residues. Germline CDR1 is SGHNT and CDR2 is YYREEE (reference sequence). CDR3 nucleotides: TGTGCCAGCAGCTTGCCCCCTTTAGCGGGATTCGGACTATACAATGAGCAGTTCTTC. Translation: CASSLPPLAGFGLYNEQFF.

There are a few counts of this clone. The chain uses TRBV7-9 and TRBJ2-7; a weak D match, TRBD1 (6 bases). Germline V gives CDR1 SEHNR, CDR2 FQNEAQ (reference sequence). The CDR3 extends over 14 amino acids. V was pared by 3 bases and J by 2 bases, with 11 bases between. CDR3 sequence: CASSLTWTAYEQYF. The CDR3 DNA follows: TGTGCCAGCAGCTTGACATGGACAGCCTACGAGCAGTACTTC.

The chain carries TRBV2 and TRBJ1-2, with TRBD1 matching 7 bases. The V segment lost 4 bases and the J segment 1 base; nucleotides outside the gene matches: 9. The CDR3 has 16 amino acids. Per germline, CDR1 SNHLY and CDR2 FYNNEI. In DNA, the CDR3 is TGTGCCAGCAGTGGGGACGACAGGGCGAGTAACTATGGCTACACCTTC. Translating gives CASSGDDRASNYGYTF. The variable domain in full, completed from reference TRBV2 and TRBJ1-2, reads EPEVTQTPSHQVTQMGQEVILRCVPISNHLYFYWYRQILGQKVEFLVSFYNNEISEKSEIFDDQFSVERPDGSNFTLKIRSTKLEDSAMYFCASSGDDRASNYGYTFGSGTRLTVV.

This rearrangement joins TRBV9 to TRBJ2-1; D not resolved. Germline V CDR1 and CDR2: SGDLS, YYNGEE. The CDR3 is 15 amino acids. The V end lost 0 bases, the J end lost 0 bases, and 7 bases lay between the germline ends. The CDR3 region is CASSVAPYSYNEQFF. The CDR3 DNA is TGTGCCAGCAGCGTAGCGCCTTACTCCTACAATGAGCAGTTCTTC.

This clone occurred a few times. Other nucleotide sequences from this sample produce the same CDR3. V and J are TRBV7-6 and TRBJ1-1; no firm D call. CDR1 is SGHVS, CDR2 FNYEAQ, per germline. The CDR3 is 13 residues long. V dropped 1 base and J dropped 0 bases, with 3 bases sitting between them. The CDR3 sequence is CASSLDLNTEAFF. CDR3 in DNA: TGTGCCAGCAGCTTAGATTTGAACACTGAAGCTTTCTTT.

In its sample, this clone was seen once. V and J are TRBV28 and TRBJ1-5; D may be TRBD1 (5 bases). Trimming removed 5 bases at V and 2 bases at J, with 13 bases between. The CDR3 extends over 15 amino acids. The germline V gene encodes CDR1 MDHEN and CDR2 SYDVKM. CDR3 nucleotides: TGTGCCAGCAGTCCCCCCCGGGGCGGCAATCAGCCCCAGCATTTT. Amino acid sequence: CASSPPRGGNQPQHF.

The chain links TRBV29-1 to TRBJ2-1; D is unresolved. V was clipped by 2 bases and J by 5 bases, with 19 bases between them. The germline V gene encodes CDR1 SQVTM and CDR2 ANQGSEA. This CDR3 comprises 16 residues. This chain's CDR3 is CSVESPWRETHNEQFF. DNA of the CDR3: TGCAGCGTTGAATCTCCCTGGCGTGAGACACACAATGAGCAGTTCTTC.

V and J are TRBV7-2 and TRBJ1-3; D gene ambiguous. The V and J ends lost 7 bases and 2 bases respectively, with 18 bases between them. The CDR3 consists of 16 residues. The V gene's germline CDR1 is SGHTA and CDR2 FQGNSA. The CDR3 spells CASIYGGISPGNTIYF. The CDR3 DNA reads TGTGCCAGCATATATGGAGGGATCAGTCCTGGAAACACCATATATTTT. The full variable domain, rest sourced from reference TRBV7-2 and TRBJ1-3, is GAGVSQSPSNKVTEKGKDVELRCDPISGHTALYWYRQSLGQGLEFLIYFQGNSAPDKSGLPSDRFSAERTGGSVSTLTIQRTQQEDSAVYLCASIYGGISPGNTIYFGEGSWLTVV.

The chain employs TRBV29-1 and TRBJ2-7; 9 bases are a match to TRBD2. Unmatched junction bases numbered 10, after V lost 7 bases and J lost 3 bases. The CDR3 length is 14 residues. Germline CDR1 reads SQVTM; CDR2 reads ANQGSEA. The CDR3 coding sequence is TGCAGCGCAACTGGGGCTAGCGGGATCTACGAGCAGTACTTC. This translates into CSATGASGIYEQYF.

The chain carries TRBV7-9 and TRBJ1-4, with TRBD1 matching 10 bases. CDR3 length: 17 amino acids. In germline, CDR1 is SEHNR, CDR2 FQNEAQ (reference sequence). V trimming: 1 base; J trimming: 1 base; junction bases outside the gene matches: 3. CDR3 residues: CASSLGQGARTNEKLFF. The CDR3 DNA follows: TGTGCCAGCAGCTTAGGACAGGGGGCAAGAACTAATGAAAAACTGTTTTTT.

The rearrangement uses TRBV6-5 and TRBJ1-2; 10 bases map to TRBD1. The V segment lost 2 bases and the J segment 3 bases; nucleotides outside the gene matches: 6. The length of the CDR3 is 16 residues. The germline V gene encodes CDR1 MNHEY and CDR2 SVGAGI. CDR3: CASSYQGDRGHYGYTF. Written as DNA, the CDR3 is TGTGCCAGCAGTTACCAAGGGGACAGGGGACACTATGGCTACACCTTC.

This clone was observed once. The V and J genes are TRBV10-2 and TRBJ2-1, with a possible D match to TRBD2 (6 bases). Germline CDR1 WSHSY, CDR2 SAAADI. The CDR3 is 14 residues long. V lost 8 bases and J lost 0, with 11 bases in between. The CDR3 region is CASGAGYSYNEQFF. The DNA for the CDR3 is TGCGCCAGCGGGGCGGGGTACTCCTACAATGAGCAGTTCTTC.

The chain joins TRBV11-2 to TRBJ2-1; D is undetermined. The CDR3 runs 13 residues. Germline values: CDR1 SGHAT, CDR2 FQNNGV. Trimming removed 5 bases from V and 9 bases from J, with 14 bases in between. The CDR3 DNA reads as TGTGCCAGCAGCCCCGAATTGGGCAGTGAGCAGTTCTTC. It yields the protein CASSPELGSEQFF.